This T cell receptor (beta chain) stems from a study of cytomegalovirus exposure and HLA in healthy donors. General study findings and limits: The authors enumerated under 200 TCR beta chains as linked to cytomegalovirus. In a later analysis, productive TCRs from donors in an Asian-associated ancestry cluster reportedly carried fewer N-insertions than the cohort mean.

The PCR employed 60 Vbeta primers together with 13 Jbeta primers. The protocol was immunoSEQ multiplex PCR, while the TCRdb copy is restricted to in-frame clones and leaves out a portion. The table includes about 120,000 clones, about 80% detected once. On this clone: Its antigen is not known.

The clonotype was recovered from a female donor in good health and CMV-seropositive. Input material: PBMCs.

The CDR3 spells CASSPLGDRKETQYF. The CDR3 DNA reads as TGTGCCAGCAGCCCACTTGGGGACAGAAAAGAGACCCAGTACTTC. This chain connects TRBV6-5 to TRBJ2-5; 7 bases are shared with TRBD1. This CDR3 is built from 15 residues. V shed 6 bases and J 3 bases; nucleotides not matched to a gene: 10. Germline V gives CDR1 MNHEY, CDR2 SVGAGI.